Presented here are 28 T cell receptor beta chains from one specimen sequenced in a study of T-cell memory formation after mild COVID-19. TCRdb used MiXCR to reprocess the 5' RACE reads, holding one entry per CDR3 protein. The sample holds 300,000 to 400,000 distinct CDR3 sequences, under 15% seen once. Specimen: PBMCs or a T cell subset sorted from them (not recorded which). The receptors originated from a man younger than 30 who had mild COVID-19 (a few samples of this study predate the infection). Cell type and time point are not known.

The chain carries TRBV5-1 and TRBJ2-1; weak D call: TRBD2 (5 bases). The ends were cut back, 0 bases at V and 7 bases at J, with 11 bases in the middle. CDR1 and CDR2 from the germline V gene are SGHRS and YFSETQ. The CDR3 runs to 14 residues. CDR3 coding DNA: TGCGCCAGCAGCTTGGTCGCTAGCCTAAATGAGCAGTTCTTC. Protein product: CASSLVASLNEQFF.

Here the CDR3 reads CASSGGWAKNIQYF. The CDR3 nucleotides are TGTGCCAGCAGTGGAGGGTGGGCCAAAAACATTCAGTACTTC. The chain is built from TRBV6-1 and TRBJ2-4; D is possibly TRBD2 (5 bases). The CDR3 is made up of 14 amino acids. Trimming left V 4 bases short and J 1 base short, with 8 bases between. CDR1 is MNHNS and CDR2 is SASEGT in the germline V gene.

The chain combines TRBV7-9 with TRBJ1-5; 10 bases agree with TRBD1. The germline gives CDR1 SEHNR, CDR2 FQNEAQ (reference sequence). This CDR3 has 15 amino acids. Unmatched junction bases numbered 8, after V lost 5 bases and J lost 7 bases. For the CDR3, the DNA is TGTGCCAGCAGCCTCGGGGACAGGGGACAACAGCCCCAGCATTTT. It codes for CASSLGDRGQQPQHF. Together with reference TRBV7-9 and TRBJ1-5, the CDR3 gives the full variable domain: DTGVSQNPRHKITKRGQNVTFRCDPISEHNRLYWYRQTLGQGPEFLTYFQNEAQLEKSRLLSDRFSAERPKGSFSTLEIQRTEQGDSAMYLCASSLGDRGQQPQHFGDGTRLSIL.

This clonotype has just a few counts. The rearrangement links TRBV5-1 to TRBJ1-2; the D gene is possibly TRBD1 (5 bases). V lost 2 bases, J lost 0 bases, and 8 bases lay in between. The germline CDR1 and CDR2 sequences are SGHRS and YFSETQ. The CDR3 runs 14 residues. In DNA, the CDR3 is TGCGCCAGCAGCTTACAGGTAGCTAACTATGGCTACACCTTC. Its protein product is CASSLQVANYGYTF.

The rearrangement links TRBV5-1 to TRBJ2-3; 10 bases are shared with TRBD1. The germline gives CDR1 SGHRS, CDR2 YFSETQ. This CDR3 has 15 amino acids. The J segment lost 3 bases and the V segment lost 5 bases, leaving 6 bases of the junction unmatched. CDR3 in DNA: TGCGCCAGCAGGGTGACAGGGGGCTATACAGATACGCAGTATTTT. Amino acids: CASRVTGGYTDTQYF.

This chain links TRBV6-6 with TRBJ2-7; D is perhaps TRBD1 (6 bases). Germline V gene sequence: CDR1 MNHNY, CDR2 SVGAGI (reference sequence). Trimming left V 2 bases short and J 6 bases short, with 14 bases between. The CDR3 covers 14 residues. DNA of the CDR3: TGTGCCAGCAGTTACGAGGCAGGGGCAGGCGAGCAGTACTTC. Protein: CASSYEAGAGEQYF.

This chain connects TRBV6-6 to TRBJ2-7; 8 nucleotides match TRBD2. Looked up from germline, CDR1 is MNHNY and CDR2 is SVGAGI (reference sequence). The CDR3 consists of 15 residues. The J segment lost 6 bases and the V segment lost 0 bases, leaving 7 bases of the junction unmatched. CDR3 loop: CASSYSNAGGPEQYV. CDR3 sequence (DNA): TGTGCCAGCAGTTACTCGAACGCGGGGGGCCCCGAGCAGTACGTC.

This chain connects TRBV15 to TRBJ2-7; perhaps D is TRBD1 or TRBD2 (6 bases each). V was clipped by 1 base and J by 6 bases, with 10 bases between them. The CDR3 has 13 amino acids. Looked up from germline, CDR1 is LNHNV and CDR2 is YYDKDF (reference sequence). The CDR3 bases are TGTGCCACCAGCAGAGTCAAGGGGGGCGAGCAGTACGTC. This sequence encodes CATSRVKGGEQYV.

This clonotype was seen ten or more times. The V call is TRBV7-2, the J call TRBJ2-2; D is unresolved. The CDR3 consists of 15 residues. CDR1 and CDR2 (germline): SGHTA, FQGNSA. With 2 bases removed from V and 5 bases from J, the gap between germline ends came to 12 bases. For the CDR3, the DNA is TGTGCCAGCAGCTTAAATACGGGCTGGACCGGGGAGCTGTTTTTT. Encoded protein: CASSLNTGWTGELFF.

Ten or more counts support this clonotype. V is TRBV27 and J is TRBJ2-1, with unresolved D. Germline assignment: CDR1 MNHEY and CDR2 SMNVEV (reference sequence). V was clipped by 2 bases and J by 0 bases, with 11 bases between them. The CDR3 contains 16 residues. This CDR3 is CASSLQAISSYNEQFF. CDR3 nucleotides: TGTGCCAGCAGTTTACAGGCGATCTCCTCCTACAATGAGCAGTTCTTC.

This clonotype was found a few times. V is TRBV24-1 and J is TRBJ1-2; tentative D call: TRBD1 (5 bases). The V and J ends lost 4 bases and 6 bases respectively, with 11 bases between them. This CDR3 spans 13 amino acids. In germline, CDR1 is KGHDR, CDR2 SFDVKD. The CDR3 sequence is CATSEPGRDGYTF. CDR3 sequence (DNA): TGTGCCACCAGTGAGCCGGGACGCGATGGCTACACCTTC.

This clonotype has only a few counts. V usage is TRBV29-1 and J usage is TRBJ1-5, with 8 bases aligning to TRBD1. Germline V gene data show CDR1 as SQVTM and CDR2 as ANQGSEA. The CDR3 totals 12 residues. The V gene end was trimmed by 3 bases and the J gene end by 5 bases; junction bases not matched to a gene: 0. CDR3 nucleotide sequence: TGCAGCGTTGACAGGGGGCATCAGCCCCAGCATTTT. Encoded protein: CSVDRGHQPQHF.

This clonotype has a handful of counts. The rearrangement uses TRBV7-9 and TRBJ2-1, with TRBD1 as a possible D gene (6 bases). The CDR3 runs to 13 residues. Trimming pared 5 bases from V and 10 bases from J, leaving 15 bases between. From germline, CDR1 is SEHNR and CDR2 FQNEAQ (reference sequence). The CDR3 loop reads CASSPVGAWEQFF. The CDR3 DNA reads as TGTGCCAGCAGCCCCGTGGGGGCATGGGAGCAGTTCTTC.

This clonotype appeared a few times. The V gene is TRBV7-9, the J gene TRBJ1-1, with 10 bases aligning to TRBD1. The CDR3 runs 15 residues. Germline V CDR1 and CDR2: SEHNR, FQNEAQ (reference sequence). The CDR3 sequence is CAIRDRGMENTEAFF. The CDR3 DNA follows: TGTGCTATCCGGGACAGGGGTATGGAGAACACTGAAGCTTTCTTT.

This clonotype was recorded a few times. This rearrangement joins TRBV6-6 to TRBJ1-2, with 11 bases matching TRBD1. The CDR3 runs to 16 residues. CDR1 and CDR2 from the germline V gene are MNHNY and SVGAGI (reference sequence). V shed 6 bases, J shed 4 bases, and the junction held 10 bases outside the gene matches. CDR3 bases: TGTGCCAGCAGCGGACAGGGGGCTTATATGACCTATGGCTACACCTTC. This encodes CASSGQGAYMTYGYTF.

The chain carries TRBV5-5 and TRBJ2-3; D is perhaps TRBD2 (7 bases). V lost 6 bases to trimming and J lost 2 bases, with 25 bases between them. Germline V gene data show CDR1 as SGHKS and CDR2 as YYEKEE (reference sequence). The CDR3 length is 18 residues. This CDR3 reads CASNPSPGGGRFTDTQYF. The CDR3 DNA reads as TGTGCCAGCAACCCATCCCCCGGCGGGGGCCGCTTCACAGATACGCAGTATTTT.

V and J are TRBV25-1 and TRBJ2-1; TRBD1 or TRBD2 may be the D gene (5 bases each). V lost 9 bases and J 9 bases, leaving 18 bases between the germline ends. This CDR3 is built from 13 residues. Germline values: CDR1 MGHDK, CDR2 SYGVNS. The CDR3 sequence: CASFPGPTGEQFF. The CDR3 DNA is TGTGCCAGTTTCCCGGGGCCCACGGGTGAGCAGTTCTTC.

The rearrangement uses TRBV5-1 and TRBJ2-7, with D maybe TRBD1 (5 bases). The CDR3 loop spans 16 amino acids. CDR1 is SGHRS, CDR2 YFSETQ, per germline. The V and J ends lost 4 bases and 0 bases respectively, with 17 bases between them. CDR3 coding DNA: TGCGCCAGCAGCCCCAGCACTGCAGGGCGCTCCTACGAGCAGTACTTC. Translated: CASSPSTAGRSYEQYF.

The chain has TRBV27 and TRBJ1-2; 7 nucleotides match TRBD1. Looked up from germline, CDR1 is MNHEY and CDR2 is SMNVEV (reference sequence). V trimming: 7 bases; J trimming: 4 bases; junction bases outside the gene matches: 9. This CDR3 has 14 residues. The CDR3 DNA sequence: TGTGCCAGCAAAACTGAACAGGGGCTCTATGGCTACACCTTC. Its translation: CASKTEQGLYGYTF.

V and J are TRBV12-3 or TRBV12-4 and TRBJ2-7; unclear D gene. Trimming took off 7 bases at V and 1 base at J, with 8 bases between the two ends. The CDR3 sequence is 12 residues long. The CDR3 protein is CASMPDSYEQYF. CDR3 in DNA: TGTGCCAGCATGCCGGATTCCTACGAGCAGTACTTC.

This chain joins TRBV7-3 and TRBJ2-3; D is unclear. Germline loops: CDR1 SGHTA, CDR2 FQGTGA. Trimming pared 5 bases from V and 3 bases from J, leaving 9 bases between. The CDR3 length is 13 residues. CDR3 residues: CASSPVLTDTQYF. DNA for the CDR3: TGTGCCAGCAGCCCCGTGTTGACAGATACGCAGTATTTT.

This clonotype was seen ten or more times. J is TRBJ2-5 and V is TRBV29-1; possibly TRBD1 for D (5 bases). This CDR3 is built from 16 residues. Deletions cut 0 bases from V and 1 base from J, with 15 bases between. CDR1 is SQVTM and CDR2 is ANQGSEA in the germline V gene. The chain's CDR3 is CSVEDLGHGAQETQYF. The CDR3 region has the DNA TGCAGCGTTGAAGATCTCGGTCATGGGGCCCAAGAGACCCAGTACTTC.

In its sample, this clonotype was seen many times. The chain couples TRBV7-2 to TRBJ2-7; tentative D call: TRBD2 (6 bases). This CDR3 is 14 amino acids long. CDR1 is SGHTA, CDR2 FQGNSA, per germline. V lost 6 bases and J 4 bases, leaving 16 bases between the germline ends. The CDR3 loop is CASSFKAGPYEQYF. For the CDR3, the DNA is TGTGCCAGCAGTTTCAAGGCGGGGCCGTACGAGCAGTACTTC.

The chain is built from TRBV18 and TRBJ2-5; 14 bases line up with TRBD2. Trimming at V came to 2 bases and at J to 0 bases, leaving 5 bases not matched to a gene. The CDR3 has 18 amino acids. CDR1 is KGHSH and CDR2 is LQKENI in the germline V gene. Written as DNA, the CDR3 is TGTGCCAGCTCACCATGGAGGACTAGCGGGGGGAACCAAGAGACCCAGTACTTC. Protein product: CASSPWRTSGGNQETQYF.

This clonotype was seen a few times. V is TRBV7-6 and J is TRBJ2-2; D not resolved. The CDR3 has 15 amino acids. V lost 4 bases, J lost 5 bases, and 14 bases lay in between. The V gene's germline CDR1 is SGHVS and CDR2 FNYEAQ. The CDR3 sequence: CASSSAGRGTGELFF. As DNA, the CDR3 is TGTGCCAGCAGCTCGGCTGGGCGAGGAACCGGGGAGCTGTTTTTT.

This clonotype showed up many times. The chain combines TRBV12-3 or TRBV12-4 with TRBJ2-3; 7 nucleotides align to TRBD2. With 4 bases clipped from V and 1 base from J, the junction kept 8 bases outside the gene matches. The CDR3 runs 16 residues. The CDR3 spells CASSSMGGGRTDTQYF. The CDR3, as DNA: TGTGCCAGCAGTTCCATGGGCGGGGGTCGCACAGATACGCAGTATTTT.

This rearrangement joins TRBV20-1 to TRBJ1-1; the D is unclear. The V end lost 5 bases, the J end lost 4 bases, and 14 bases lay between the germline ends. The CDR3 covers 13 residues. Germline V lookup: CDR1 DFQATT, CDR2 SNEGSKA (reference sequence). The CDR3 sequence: CSAGGGEVTEAFF. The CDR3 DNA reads TGCAGTGCTGGAGGTGGGGAAGTCACTGAAGCTTTCTTT.

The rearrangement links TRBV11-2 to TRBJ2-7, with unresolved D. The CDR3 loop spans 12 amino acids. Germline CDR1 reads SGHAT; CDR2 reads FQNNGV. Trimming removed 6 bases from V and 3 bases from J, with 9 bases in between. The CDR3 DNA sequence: TGTGCCAGCAGACCCGAATTCTACGAGCAGTACTTC. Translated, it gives CASRPEFYEQYF.